This T cell receptor beta chain was recovered during a study of blood T cell repertoires in COVID-19. The V gene end was trimmed by 5 bases and the J gene end by 5 bases; junction bases not matched to a gene: 10. The CDR3 covers 17 residues. Germline-derived CDR1 and CDR2 are SGHTA and FQGNSA. Clones were sequenced by immunoSEQ multiplex PCR, and TCRdb holds only the in-frame ones, with some missing. The sample shows about 110,000 clones, 80% to 90% of them seen only once. The rearrangement links TRBV7-2 to TRBJ2-5; 14 bases line up with TRBD2. The clonotype was recovered from a human donor in a cohort sampled during active COVID-19. The specimen was peripheral blood. The CDR3 DNA follows: TGTGCCAGCAGCCCCGGACTAGCGGGAGGTTGGGGGGAGACCCAGTACTTC. Its protein product is CASSPGLAGGWGETQYF.